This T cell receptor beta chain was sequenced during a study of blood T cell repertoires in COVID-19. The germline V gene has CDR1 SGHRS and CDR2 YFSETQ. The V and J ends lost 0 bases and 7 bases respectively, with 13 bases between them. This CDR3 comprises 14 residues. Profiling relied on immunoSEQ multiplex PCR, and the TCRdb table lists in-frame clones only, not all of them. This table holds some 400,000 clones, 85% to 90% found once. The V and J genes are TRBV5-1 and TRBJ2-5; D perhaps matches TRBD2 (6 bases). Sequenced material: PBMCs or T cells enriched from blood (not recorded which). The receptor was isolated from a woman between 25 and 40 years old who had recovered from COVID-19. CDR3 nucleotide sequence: TGCGCCAGCAGCTTGGGACTAGGAGCGAGGACCCAGTACTTC. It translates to CASSLGLGARTQYF.